This T cell receptor (beta chain) was identified in a study of CD8+ T cells in alopecia areata. The treatment: oral pan-JAK inhibitor, 5-10 mg twice daily. Following RNA extraction, reverse transcription yielded cDNA that acted as the sequencing template. Assay: immunoSEQ multiplex PCR; the TCRdb copy retains only in-frame clones and omits some. This table has about 180,000 clones, around 51% appearing once. There are a few counts of this clone. This CDR3 is built from 18 residues. Germline CDR1 LGHNT, CDR2 FRNRAP. After removal of 0 bases from V and 4 bases from J, the junction contained 9 bases not matched to a gene.

This rearrangement joins TRBV12-5 to TRBJ1-2; 12 positions agree with TRBD1. Sequences were derived from CD8+ T cells sorted from blood, sampled around week 53, from a patient treated with tofacitinib. This receptor was obtained from a human donor with alopecia areata. The CDR3 here is CASGLVVGQGAIGYGYTF. In DNA form, the CDR3 reads TGTGCTAGTGGTTTGGTAGTGGGACAGGGGGCTATCGGCTATGGCTACACCTTC.